What follows are 15 T cell receptor beta chains derived from one specimen sequenced in a study of T cell clonality in common variable immunodeficiency. Repertoires were generated with immunoSEQ multiplex PCR, while TCRdb's copy carries only in-frame clones and drops some. This repertoire holds fewer than 50,000 clones, and none appear only once. Material for sequencing was peripheral blood mononuclear cells. These receptors were obtained from a person between 18 and 69 years old in good health.

This clone was detected ten times or more. Coverage ceases 3 residues before the CDR3 finishes, and the germline J gene fills in the end. The chain recombines TRBV6-2 or TRBV6-3 with TRBJ2-3, with a possible D match to TRBD2 (5 bases). This CDR3 comprises 15 residues. Trimming removed 4 bases from V and 0 bases from J, with 11 bases in between. Germline V gives CDR1 MNHEY, CDR2 SVGEGT. The covered CDR3 bases are TGTGCCAGCAGTTCAGCGGAAGAAAGCACAGATACG. Its translation: CASSSAEESTDT. The complete CDR3 reads CASSSAEESTDTQYF.

This clone was found many times. The read stops 3 residues short of the end of the CDR3; the missing end is completed from the germline J gene. V and J are TRBV18 and TRBJ2-3; 9 bases are shared with TRBD1. Losses at the gene ends were 6 bases for V and 5 bases for J; bases not matched to a gene: 9. This CDR3 has 15 amino acids. Germline CDR1 KGHSH, CDR2 LQKENI. This chain's CDR3 is CASSLTGQGLDTQYF. The CDR3 bases that were read are TGTGCCAGCTCGCTGACGGGACAGGGCTTAGATACG.

This clone was counted at least ten times. The sequence runs out 3 residues before the end of the CDR3; the remainder is reconstructed from the germline J gene. The rearrangement links TRBV7-3 to TRBJ2-1, with 13 positions matching TRBD2. Germline CDR1 SGHTA, CDR2 FQGTGA. This CDR3 comprises 15 residues. The junction had 1 base not matched to a gene; V was cut back by 1 base and J by 7 bases. Partial CDR3 DNA: TGTGCCAGCAGCTTAAAACTAGCGGGGGGGAATGAG. This encodes CASSLKLAGGNE. The full CDR3 is CASSLKLAGGNEQFF. The full variable domain, in which reference TRBV7-3 and TRBJ2-1 provide the parts outside the CDR3, is GAGVSQTPSNKVTEKGKYVELRCDPISGHTALYWYRQSLGQGPEFLIYFQGTGAADDSGLPNDRFFAVRPEGSVSTLKIQRTERGDSAVYLCASSLKLAGGNEQFFGPGTRLTVL.

This clone was counted ten times or more. The CDR3 end lies 3 residues beyond the end of the read and is filled in from the germline J gene. The rearrangement joins TRBV7-9 to TRBJ1-2; 7 bases line up with TRBD1. The V gene end was trimmed by 5 bases and the J gene end by 1 base; junction bases not matched to a gene: 7. Per the germline V gene, CDR1 is SEHNR and CDR2 is FQNEAQ (reference sequence). The CDR3 contains 15 residues. Incomplete CDR3 DNA: TGTGCCAGCAGCCCCGACAGGGATCGTAACTATGGC. Translating gives CASSPDRDRNYG. The full-length CDR3 reads as CASSPDRDRNYGYTF. The whole variable domain, filled in from reference TRBV7-9 and TRBJ1-2, reads DTGVSQNPRHKITKRGQNVTFRCDPISEHNRLYWYRQTLGQGPEFLTYFQNEAQLEKSRLLSDRFSAERPKGSFSTLEIQRTEQGDSAMYLCASSPDRDRNYGYTFGSGTRLTVV.

At least ten counts were recorded for this clone. The read gets to within 3 residues of the CDR3 end, and the germline J gene fills in the rest. The rearrangement links TRBV30 to TRBJ1-1, with 9 bases identical to TRBD1. CDR1 is GTSNPN and CDR2 is SVGIG in the germline V gene (reference sequence). V shed 3 bases and J 2 bases; nucleotides not matched to a gene: 4. This CDR3 has 14 amino acids. The CDR3 loop reads CAWSGDRVNTEAFF. The CDR3 bases that were read are TGTGCCTGGAGCGGGGACAGGGTCAACACTGAA.

This clone was picked up many times. The CDR3 end is not reached by the read, which stops 3 residues before it; the germline J gene fills it in. V and J are TRBV20-1 and TRBJ2-3; D call uncertain. V lost 6 bases and J lost 2, with 12 bases in between. The CDR3 has 13 amino acids. CDR1 is DFQATT and CDR2 is SNEGSKA in the germline V gene (reference sequence). CDR3 DNA (partial): TGCAGTGCGTCTAAGACTTACACAGATACG. This gives the protein CSASKTYTDT. The full CDR3 sequence reads CSASKTYTDTQYF.

This clone occurred many times. Read sequence stops 3 residues before the CDR3 end, and the germline J gene provides the missing end. The chain has TRBV3-1 (or the pseudogene TRBV3-2) and TRBJ2-1; 11 positions agree with TRBD2. The V gene's germline CDR1 is LGHDT and CDR2 YNNKEL (reference sequence). J was trimmed by 5 bases and V by 0 bases; bases with no gene match: 6. This CDR3 has 17 residues. CDR3 protein: CASSQEGLAGGNNEQFF. The CDR3 DNA, read in part, is TGTGCCAGCAGCCAAGAAGGTCTAGCGGGGGGTAACAATGAG.

This clone occurred many times. Read sequence stops 3 residues before the CDR3 end, and the germline J gene provides the missing end. The V and J genes are TRBV28 and TRBJ1-1, with TRBD1 matching 7 bases. V shed 4 bases and J 4 bases; nucleotides not matched to a gene: 9. The CDR3 runs to 15 residues. From germline, CDR1 is MDHEN and CDR2 SYDVKM. CDR3 bases read: TGTGCCAGCAGTTCGCCTACAGGGGCGGGCACTGAA. It codes for CASSSPTGAGTE. The CDR3 in full is CASSSPTGAGTEAFF.

In this sample, this clone turned up many times. Sequencing ends 3 residues short of the CDR3 end; the germline J gene provides the rest. The chain carries TRBV5-1 and TRBJ1-1; 7 positions match TRBD1. The CDR3 has 14 residues. V trimming: 4 bases; J trimming: 1 base; junction bases outside the gene matches: 4. Germline assignment: CDR1 SGHRS and CDR2 YFSETQ. The CDR3 here is CASSLGQKNTEAFF. The sequenced CDR3 bases are TGCGCCAGCAGCCTGGGACAGAAGAACACTGAA.

This clone was observed many times. The read gets to within 3 residues of the CDR3 end, and the germline J gene fills in the rest. The V and J genes are TRBV4-1 and TRBJ1-5, with D possibly TRBD1 on 6 matching bases. The ends were cut back, 3 bases at V and 6 bases at J, with 15 bases in the middle. The CDR3 sequence is 15 residues long. Germline V gene data show CDR1 as MGHRA and CDR2 as YSYEKL. The covered CDR3 bases are TGCGCCAGCAGCCAGCAACAGGGAATAGGTCAGCCC. Protein product: CASSQQQGIGQP. In full, the CDR3 reads CASSQQQGIGQPQHF.

This clone occurred many times. The read is 3 residues too short to cover the CDR3 end, so that end is filled in from the germline J gene. This sequence joins TRBV30 and TRBJ2-7; D is undetermined. CDR3 length: 15 residues. Between the trimmed V and J ends, which lost 2 bases and 0 bases, there was a span of 14 bases. Germline values: CDR1 GTSNPN, CDR2 SVGIG (reference sequence). Here the CDR3 reads CAWSKWAGASYEQYF. The CDR3 DNA, read in part, is TGTGCCTGGAGTAAATGGGCAGGAGCCTCCTACGAG.

This clone was counted at least ten times. Read coverage stops 3 residues before the CDR3 terminus; the germline J gene supplies the remainder. This sequence joins TRBV20-1 and TRBJ2-7; 7 bases line up with TRBD2. The CDR3 covers 12 residues. J gave up 1 base and V 7 bases, and 4 bases lay outside the gene matches. The germline V gene has CDR1 DFQATT and CDR2 SNEGSKA (reference sequence). The CDR3 reads CSVGGISYEQYF. The CDR3 DNA, read in part, is TGCAGTGTCGGGGGGATTTCCTACGAG.

This clone was counted many times. The read finishes 3 residues shy of the CDR3 end, and the germline J gene is used to complete it. J is TRBJ2-2 and V is TRBV20-1, with a tentative D call TRBD2 (6 bases). Trimming shortened V by 5 bases and J by 8 bases, and 21 bases separated the two germline ends. This CDR3 is built from 15 residues. CDR1 and CDR2 (germline): DFQATT, SNEGSKA (reference sequence). The CDR3 loop reads CSASQSGTDLGELFF. Partial CDR3 DNA: TGCAGTGCTTCACAATCCGGGACTGACCTGGGGGAG.

This clone came up many times. The CDR3 end lies 3 residues beyond the end of the read and is filled in from the germline J gene. This sequence joins TRBV11-2 and TRBJ1-3; TRBD1 matches at 8 bases. Germline CDR1 is SGHAT and CDR2 is FQNNGV. J lost 1 base, V lost 1 base, and 0 bases had no gene match. CDR3 length: 15 residues. The CDR3 bases that were read are TGTGCCAGCAGCTTAGGGACAGGGTCTGGAAACACC. Protein product: CASSLGTGSGNT. The complete CDR3 reads CASSLGTGSGNTIYF.

The table lists this clone with many counts. The read ends 3 residues early relative to the CDR3; the germline J gene fills the gap. This chain connects TRBV11-3 to TRBJ1-1; no clear D gene. Per germline, CDR1 SGHNT and CDR2 YENEEA. V lost 2 bases and J 5 bases, leaving 12 bases between the germline ends. The CDR3 runs 14 residues. The covered CDR3 bases are TGTGCCAGCAGCTTAAACTCACCGGGGACTGAA. As protein: CASSLNSPGTE. The whole CDR3 protein is CASSLNSPGTEAFF.